What follows are 10 T cell receptor beta chains derived from one specimen sequenced in a study of blood T cell repertoires in COVID-19. Generated by immunoSEQ multiplex PCR, the TCRdb table keeps only in-frame clones and is missing some. The sample holds about 220,000 clones, approximately 86% seen once. Material for sequencing was PBMCs or T cells enriched from blood (not recorded which). These receptors were obtained from a woman in her 50s with acute COVID-19.

CDR3 amino acids: CASTGQGDTGELFF. CDR3 in DNA: TGTGCCAGCACTGGACAGGGGGACACCGGGGAGCTGTTTTTT. The chain carries TRBV6-5 and TRBJ2-2; the match to TRBD1 covers 10 bases. This CDR3 is built from 14 residues. Looked up from germline, CDR1 is MNHEY and CDR2 is SVGAGI. The trim removed 7 bases at V and 3 bases at J, leaving 2 bases unmatched.

The CDR3 DNA follows: TGTGCCAGCAGCGTAGGTGGGCAGAGCTCCTACGAGCAGTACTTC. Translated, it gives CASSVGGQSSYEQYF. The chain combines TRBV9 with TRBJ2-7; D is unclear. V was clipped by 0 bases and J by 0 bases, with 10 bases between them. This CDR3 region has 15 residues. Germline CDR1 and CDR2: SGDLS and YYNGEE.

The chain couples TRBV18 to TRBJ2-1; D gene uncertain. This CDR3 spans 15 amino acids. The germline V gene encodes CDR1 KGHSH and CDR2 LQKENI. The germline V and J ends were trimmed by 3 bases and 9 bases, with 18 bases remaining between them. The CDR3 region is CASSPIDGRVGEQFF. CDR3 in DNA: TGTGCCAGCTCACCTATAGATGGGCGAGTTGGTGAGCAGTTCTTC.

In DNA form, the CDR3 reads TGTGCCAGCAGCTTTAGCGGGTCTGGAAACACCATATATTTT. Its translation is CASSFSGSGNTIYF. This chain connects TRBV9 to TRBJ1-3; no firm D call. CDR1 and CDR2 (germline): SGDLS, YYNGEE. The V end was cut by 4 bases, the J end by 1 base, with 9 bases between. The length of the CDR3 is 14 residues.

The DNA for the CDR3 is TGTGCCAGCCTCGGGGGGCGCGAGCAGTTCTTC. Amino acids: CASLGGREQFF. The chain has TRBV11-2 and TRBJ2-1; the D gene is possibly TRBD2 (7 bases). Germline values: CDR1 SGHAT, CDR2 FQNNGV. The CDR3 contains 11 residues. With 8 bases removed from V and 10 bases from J, the gap between germline ends came to 12 bases.

The chain is built from TRBV28 and TRBJ2-2, with 10 bases lining up with TRBD2. Germline values: CDR1 MDHEN, CDR2 SYDVKM. There are 14 residues in the CDR3. The J segment lost 8 bases and the V segment lost 2 bases, leaving 2 bases of the junction unmatched. The CDR3 here is CASSLGLAVGELFF. In DNA form, the CDR3 reads TGTGCCAGCAGTTTAGGACTAGCGGTAGGGGAGCTGTTTTTT.

The chain employs TRBV27 and TRBJ1-1; TRBD1 matches 7 bases. Germline V CDR1 and CDR2: MNHEY, SMNVEV (reference sequence). The CDR3 covers 18 residues. Trimming cost V 0 bases and J 0 bases; bases outside gene matches: 10. CDR3 sequence (DNA): TGTGCCAGCAGTTTATCCGCGACAGGGATGGTGGTGAACACTGAAGCTTTCTTT. Protein sequence: CASSLSATGMVVNTEAFF.

This clone was seen a few times. The chain carries TRBV6-2 or TRBV6-3 and TRBJ2-7, with 14 nucleotides matching TRBD2. CDR1 is MNHEY, CDR2 SVGEGT, per germline. The J segment lost 4 bases and the V segment lost 2 bases, leaving 1 base of the junction unmatched. There are 15 residues in the CDR3. CDR3 in DNA: TGTGCCAGCAGTTACGGGACTAGCGGGAGTTACGAGCAGTACTTC. Protein sequence: CASSYGTSGSYEQYF.

The chain is built from TRBV2 and TRBJ2-1; the D is unclear. Trimming took off 5 bases at V and 8 bases at J, with 7 bases between the two ends. This CDR3 comprises 11 residues. Germline V gives CDR1 SNHLY, CDR2 FYNNEI. CDR3 DNA sequence: TGTGCCAGCAGTTTAGTACATGAGCAGTTCTTC. This gives the protein CASSLVHEQFF.

The V call is TRBV28, the J call TRBJ2-1; 14 bases match TRBD2. The CDR3 length is 15 residues. Trimming cost V 8 bases and J 6 bases; bases outside gene matches: 6. Germline CDR1 is MDHEN and CDR2 is SYDVKM. The CDR3 sequence: CASAQGTSGSNEQFF. DNA of the CDR3: TGTGCCAGCGCCCAAGGGACTAGCGGGAGCAATGAGCAGTTCTTC. Full variable domain (missing parts from reference TRBV28 and TRBJ2-1): DVKVTQSSRYLVKRTGEKVFLECVQDMDHENMFWYRQDPGLGLRLIYFSYDVKMKEKGDIPEGYSVSREKKERFSLILESASTNQTSMYLCASAQGTSGSNEQFFGPGTRLTVL.